This paragraph reports one T cell receptor (beta chain). The data derive from a study of OX40 agonist ivuxolimab in advanced cancers. The protocol was immunoSEQ multiplex PCR, while the TCRdb copy is restricted to in-frame clones and leaves out a portion. Found here are some 120,000 clones, just under 95% of them singletons; the top ten hold approximately 0.81%. This CDR3 comprises 15 residues. Germline V lookup: CDR1 KGHSH, CDR2 LQKENI. The junction had 6 bases not matched to a gene; V was cut back by 6 bases and J by 0 bases. The chain employs TRBV18 and TRBJ2-3; 7 nucleotides align to TRBD1. This TCR was recovered from an adult with an advanced solid tumor such as melanoma, head and neck, liver or kidney cancer. The sample was CD4+ or CD8+ T cells sorted from blood, taken in a trial of the OX40 agonist ivuxolimab. The CDR3 DNA sequence: TGTGCCAGCTCCCTCGGACAGGCCAGCACAGATACGCAGTATTTT. Translated: CASSLGQASTDTQYF.